This TCR beta chain was found in a study of CD8+CD57+ T cells in acquired aplastic anemia. Overall study findings and caveats: Comparison of patients with controls identified 25 to 35 shared CD8+ CDR3 sequences. CD8+ Simpson's diversity did not differ significantly between patients and controls.

TCR beta VDJ and CDR3 profiling used genomic DNA as template. TCRdb redid the calling of the reads with MiXCR, one entry per CDR3 protein. The repertoire holds 200,000 to 250,000 distinct CDR3 sequences, over 60% seen once, with 25% to 30% in the top ten. In regard to this clonotype: Its antigen remains unidentified.

The CDR3 is 13 amino acids. Germline V gene sequence: CDR1 DFQATT, CDR2 SNEGSKA (reference sequence). V lost 0 bases and J 3 bases, leaving 9 bases between the germline ends. The chain is built from TRBV20-1 and TRBJ2-7; no firm D call. The receptor was derived from a human donor in good health. Sequenced material: sorted CD4+, CD8+, or CD8+CD57+ T cells (not recorded which) from PBMCs. The CDR3 protein is CSARDISSYEQYF. CDR3 bases: TGCAGTGCTAGAGATATCTCCAGCTACGAGCAGTACTTC.